Listed here are 10 T cell receptor beta chains from one sample, sequenced in a study of siplizumab effects on memory and regulatory T cells. Coculturing at 37°C lasted around 6 days for the mixed lymphocyte reaction cells. For these TCRs, the target antigens are not known. TCRdb keeps only in-frame clones here, not all; method: immunoSEQ multiplex PCR. This sample has roughly 11,000 clones, with 40% to 50% found just once. The material sequenced was CFSE-low (dividing) CD8+ T cells sorted from an allogeneic mixed lymphocyte reaction. The receptors were sampled from a human donor in good health; the cells came from an allogeneic mixed lymphocyte reaction. Some clones in this sample may be carry-over from other donors' samples.

This clone was detected a few times. CDR3 DNA: TGTGCCAGCAGTTACTCGAGTCGTGAAGCTTTCTTT. Its translation: CASSYSSREAFF. The chain joins TRBV6-5 to TRBJ1-1; unclear D gene. The CDR3 runs to 12 residues. The V end was cut by 0 bases, the J end by 7 bases, with 6 bases between. Germline assignment: CDR1 MNHEY and CDR2 SVGAGI.

This chain connects TRBV5-1 to TRBJ2-1; 8 bases are a match to TRBD2. J gave up 1 base and V 6 bases, and 9 bases lay outside the gene matches. The V gene's germline CDR1 is SGHRS and CDR2 YFSETQ. The CDR3 covers 16 residues. Here the CDR3 DNA reads TGCGCCAGCAAGGCGGGAGGTAGCTATTCCTACAATGAGCAGTTCTTC. Protein product: CASKAGGSYSYNEQFF.

About this clone: It may be a read error: a sequence one base away is much more abundant. The gene calls are TRBV7-8 and TRBJ1-4; no reliable D call. CDR3 length equals 14 residues. V was cut by 1 base and J by 5 bases, with 8 bases left in between. Germline assignment: CDR1 SGHVS and CDR2 FQNEAQ. The CDR3 loop reads CASSLVSRNEKLFF. The CDR3 DNA reads as TGTGCCAGCAGCTTAGTGAGCCGGAATGAAAAACTGTTTTTT.

This clone was found a few times. The chain couples TRBV7-5 to TRBJ2-1; the DNA was not used to check the table's D call, TRBD2. TRBV7-5 is an annotated pseudogene. CDR3 length: 15 amino acids. The CDR3 loop reads CASSLLPSGGDEQFF. The CDR3 coding sequence is TGTGCCAGCAGCTTACTCCCTAGCGGGGGCGATGAGCAGTTCTTC.

This clone was seen ten or more times. This rearrangement joins TRBV19 to TRBJ2-7; 10 nucleotides line up with TRBD2. This CDR3 has 15 residues. The germline CDR1 and CDR2 sequences are LNHDA and SQIVND (reference sequence). J gave up 2 bases and V 3 bases, and 4 bases lay outside the gene matches. The CDR3 reads CASSIGSGGTYEQYF. The CDR3 DNA sequence: TGTGCCAGTAGTATCGGTAGCGGGGGGACCTACGAGCAGTACTTC.

The rearrangement links TRBV6-5 to TRBJ1-2; D is unresolved. CDR3 length: 14 amino acids. The V gene lost 7 bases and the J gene lost 3 bases, with 15 bases spanning the gap. In germline, CDR1 is MNHEY, CDR2 SVGAGI. The CDR3 spells CASTPRAGHYGYTF. CDR3 DNA: TGTGCCAGCACCCCCCGGGCAGGCCACTATGGCTACACCTTC.

This clone has at least ten counts. The gene calls are TRBV6-5 and TRBJ2-1; D is undetermined. V shed 3 bases and J shed 1 base, with 4 bases lying between them. The V gene's germline CDR1 is MNHEY and CDR2 SVGAGI. This CDR3 is built from 13 residues. Written as DNA, the CDR3 is TGTGCCAGCAGTTATCGGTCCTACAATGAGCAGTTCTTC. This gives the protein CASSYRSYNEQFF.

The J gene is TRBJ2-7, the V gene TRBV27; 13 nucleotides line up with TRBD2. CDR1 is MNHEY, CDR2 SMNVEV, per germline (reference sequence). This CDR3 has 18 residues. After removal of 3 bases from V and 0 bases from J, the junction contained 8 bases not matched to a gene. As DNA, the CDR3 is TGTGCCAGCAGTTTGTTAACTAGCGGGGGGGCCAGCTCCTACGAGCAGTACTTC. Residues: CASSLLTSGGASSYEQYF.

The CDR3 loop is CASSLGTNTEAFF. The CDR3 coding sequence is TGTGCCAGCAGCTTAGGGACGAACACTGAAGCTTTCTTT. The chain recombines TRBV7-9 with TRBJ1-1, with D hard to call. The CDR3 is made up of 13 amino acids. The V and J ends lost 1 base and 1 base respectively, with 4 bases between them. Looked up from germline, CDR1 is SEHNR and CDR2 is FQNEAQ (reference sequence).

The J gene is TRBJ1-2, the V gene TRBV7-8; 7 positions agree with TRBD1. CDR3 length equals 15 residues. J lost 1 base, V lost 5 bases, and 7 bases had no gene match. Looked up from germline, CDR1 is SGHVS and CDR2 is FQNEAQ. The CDR3 protein is CASSPPQGVNYGYTF. The CDR3 nucleotides are TGTGCCAGCAGCCCACCTCAGGGGGTTAACTATGGCTACACCTTC. The complete variable domain, with remaining parts taken from reference TRBV7-8 and TRBJ1-2, reads GAGVSQSPRYKVAKRGQDVALRCDPISGHVSLFWYQQALGQGPEFLTYFQNEAQLDKSGLPSDRFFAERPEGSVSTLKIQRTQQEDSAVYLCASSPPQGVNYGYTFGSGTRLTVV.